The clone carrying this T cell receptor (beta chain) has just a few counts. The data were taken from a study of blood T cells in healthy people across ages. Background on the study: About one barcoded TCR beta cDNA was captured per two T cells.

V gave up 7 bases and J gave up 3 bases, with 7 bases separating them. CDR3 size: 11 residues. CDR1 SGDLS and CDR2 YYNGEE come from the germline V gene. With a J-beta primer mix and a sample-barcoded 5' primer, a second PCR ran about 7 to 12 cycles. TCRdb used MiXCR to reprocess the 5' RACE reads, holding one entry per CDR3 protein. In the table there are 800,000 to 950,000 distinct CDR3 sequences, 25% to 35% of which are singletons. These data also formed part of another study, on T cells of mothers and their children.

Sequencing was carried out using blood. The TCR originated in a woman aged 40 to 50 in good health. The chain is built from TRBV9 and TRBJ1-1, with D unclear. The CDR3 DNA reads as TGTGCCAGCGGGGAGTACACTGAAGCTTTCTTT. As protein: CASGEYTEAFF.